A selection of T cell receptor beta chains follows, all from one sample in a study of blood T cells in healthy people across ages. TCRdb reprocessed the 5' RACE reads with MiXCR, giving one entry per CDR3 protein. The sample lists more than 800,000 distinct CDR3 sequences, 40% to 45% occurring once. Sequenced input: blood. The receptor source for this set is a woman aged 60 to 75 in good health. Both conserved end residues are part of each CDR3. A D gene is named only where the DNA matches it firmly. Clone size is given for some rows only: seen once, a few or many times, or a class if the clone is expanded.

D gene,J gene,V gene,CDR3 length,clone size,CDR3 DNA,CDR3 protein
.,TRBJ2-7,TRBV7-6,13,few,TGTGCCAGCAGCTTAGGGCCCTTCTACGAGCAGTACTTC,CASSLGPFYEQYF
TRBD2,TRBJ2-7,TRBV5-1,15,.,TGCGCCAGCAGGGAGGGACTAGCGGACAACTACGAGCAGTACTTC,CASREGLADNYEQYF
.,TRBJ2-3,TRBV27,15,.,TGTGCCAGCAGTTTATACAGTCACAGCACAGATACGCAGTATTTT,CASSLYSHSTDTQYF
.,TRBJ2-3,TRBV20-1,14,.,TGCAGTGCTAGAGATAGGGATAGCACAGATACGCAGTATTTT,CSARDRDSTDTQYF
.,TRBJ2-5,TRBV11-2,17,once,TGTGCCAGCAGCTTCCCCCGACAGGAAGGGTTATGGGAGACCCAGTACTTC,CASSFPRQEGLWETQYF
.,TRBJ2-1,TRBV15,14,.,TGTGCCACCAGCAGTGCGGGCTCCTACAATGAGCAGTTCTTC,CATSSAGSYNEQFF
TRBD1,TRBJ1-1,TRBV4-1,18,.,TGCGCCAGCAGCCCTGTGACCGGACAGGGGCCCCTGAACACTGAAGCTTTCTTT,CASSPVTGQGPLNTEAFF
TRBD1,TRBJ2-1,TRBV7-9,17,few,TGTGCCAGCAGTCTGACTGTTTCCGGACAGGGGCACAATGAGCAGTTCTTC,CASSLTVSGQGHNEQFF
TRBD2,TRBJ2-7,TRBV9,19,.,TGTGCCAGCAGCGCCGGGACTAGCGGGAGATGGGAGTCTATGTGCGAGCAGTACTTC,CASSAGTSGRWESMCEQYF
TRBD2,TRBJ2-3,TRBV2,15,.,TGTGCCAGCAGTCCTCGGACTAGCGGGAAAGATACGCAGTATTTT,CASSPRTSGKDTQYF
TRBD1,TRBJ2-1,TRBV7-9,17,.,TGTGCCAGCAGCTTAAGGGACAGGGGGCGCACCTACAATGAGCAGTTCTTC,CASSLRDRGRTYNEQFF
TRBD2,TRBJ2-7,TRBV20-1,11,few,TGCAGTGGGGGGACTAGCACGGAGCAGTACTTC,CSGGTSTEQYF
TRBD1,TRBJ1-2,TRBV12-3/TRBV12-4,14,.,TGTGCCAGCAGACTTCCGGGACAGGGGTATGGCTACACCTTC,CASRLPGQGYGYTF
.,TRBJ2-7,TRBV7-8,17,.,TGTGCCAGCAGCTTAGGAGGAGCCGGACTAACCTACAATGAGCAGTACTTC,CASSLGGAGLTYNEQYF
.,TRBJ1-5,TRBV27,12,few,TGTGCCAGCAGTCCGGTGGGTCAGCCCCAGCATTTT,CASSPVGQPQHF
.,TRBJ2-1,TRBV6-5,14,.,TGTGCCAGCAGTTACGGCGGGCCCTACAATGAGCAGTTCTTC,CASSYGGPYNEQFF
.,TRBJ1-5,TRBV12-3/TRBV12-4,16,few,TGTGCCAGCAGTCCCGGACAGCTGTATAGCAATCAGCCCCAGCATTTT,CASSPGQLYSNQPQHF
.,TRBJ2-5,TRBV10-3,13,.,TGTGCCATCAGTGAAGCCCTTAAAGAGACCCAGTACTTC,CAISEALKETQYF
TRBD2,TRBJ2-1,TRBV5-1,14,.,TGCGCCAGCAGCCAGCAACTAGCGGGAGGTGTGCAGTTCTTC,CASSQQLAGGVQFF
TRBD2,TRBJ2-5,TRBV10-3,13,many,TGTGCCACCTCAAGCGGGAGCCAAGAGACCCAGTACTTC,CATSSGSQETQYF
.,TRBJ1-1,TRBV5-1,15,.,TGCGCCAGCAGCTTGAACAACCCGACTCGGGGTGAAGCTTTCTTT,CASSLNNPTRGEAFF
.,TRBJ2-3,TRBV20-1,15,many,TGCAGTGCTAGAGATCGGCAGGGGTATGGAGATACGCAGTATTTT,CSARDRQGYGDTQYF
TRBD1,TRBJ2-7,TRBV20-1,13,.,TGCAGTGCCCTCGGACAGGAAGCCTACGAGCAGTACTTC,CSALGQEAYEQYF
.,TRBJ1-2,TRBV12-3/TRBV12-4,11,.,TGTGCCAGCAGTTTTGGCATTGGCTACACCTTC,CASSFGIGYTF
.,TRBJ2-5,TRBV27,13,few,TGTGCCAGCAACCACGGAGGGGGAAAGACCCAGTACTTC,CASNHGGGKTQYF
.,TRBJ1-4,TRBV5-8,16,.,TGTGCCAGCAGCCCAGGGCAGGGGAGGACTAATGAAAAACTGTTTTTT,CASSPGQGRTNEKLFF
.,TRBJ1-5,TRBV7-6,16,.,TGTGCCAGCAGCAGGGGACACAAATCGGGCAATCAGCCCCAGCATTTT,CASSRGHKSGNQPQHF
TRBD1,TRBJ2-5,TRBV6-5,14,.,TGTGCCAGCAGTTACAGGACAGGGGCAGAGACCCAGTACTTC,CASSYRTGAETQYF
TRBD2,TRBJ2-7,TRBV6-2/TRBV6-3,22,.,TGTGCCAGCAGTTCGACCGGACTAGCGGGGGTAGGCCCAGGGGTAGACCACTACGAGCAGTACTTC,CASSSTGLAGVGPGVDHYEQYF
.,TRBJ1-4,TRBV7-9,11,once,TGTGCCAGCAGCGATGATGAAAAACTGTTTTTT,CASSDDEKLFF
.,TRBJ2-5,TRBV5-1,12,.,TGCGCCAGCAGCTTGATTGATGAGACCCAGTACTTC,CASSLIDETQYF
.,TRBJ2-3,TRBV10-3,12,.,TGTGCCATCAGTCGCTCAGGTGTTACGCAGTATTTT,CAISRSGVTQYF
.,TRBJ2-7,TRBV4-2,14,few,TGTGCCAGCAGCCAAGATCGGATCGAGGGAGAGCAGTACTTC,CASSQDRIEGEQYF
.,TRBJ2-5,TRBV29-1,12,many,TGCAGCGTTGAAGCGGGAGTTGAGACCCAGTACTTC,CSVEAGVETQYF
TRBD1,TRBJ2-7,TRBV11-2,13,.,TGTGCCACTACGACAGGGGGCCCCTACGAGCAGTACTTC,CATTTGGPYEQYF
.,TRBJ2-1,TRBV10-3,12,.,TGTGCCATCAGTGACTCAGGCAATGAGCAGTTCTTC,CAISDSGNEQFF
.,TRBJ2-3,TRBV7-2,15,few,TGTGCCAGCAGCTGGGGGGCGGGAGTCACAGATACGCAGTATTTT,CASSWGAGVTDTQYF
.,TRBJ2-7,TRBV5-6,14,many,TGTGCCAGCAGCTTCCCGACCCAGGGTTACGAGCAGTACTTC,CASSFPTQGYEQYF
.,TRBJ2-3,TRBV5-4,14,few,TGTGCCAGCAGCCCAACGACTTTTTCAGATACGCAGTATTTT,CASSPTTFSDTQYF
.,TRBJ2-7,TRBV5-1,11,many,TGCGCCAGCTCGGACCTCGGAGAGCAGTACTTC,CASSDLGEQYF
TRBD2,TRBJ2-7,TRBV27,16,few,TGTGCCAGCAGTTTAGAGCCGGGACTAGCTTCCTACGAGCAGTACTTC,CASSLEPGLASYEQYF
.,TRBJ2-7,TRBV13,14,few,TGTGCCAGCAGCTCTTCCTTTCTTTCCTACGAGCAGTACTTC,CASSSSFLSYEQYF
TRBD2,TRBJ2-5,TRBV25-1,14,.,TGTGCCAGCAGTGAGCGGGGGACTCAAGAGACCCAGTACTTC,CASSERGTQETQYF
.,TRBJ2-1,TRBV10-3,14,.,TGTGCCATCAGTGAGTCGCGGGGAGACAATGAGCAGTTCTTC,CAISESRGDNEQFF
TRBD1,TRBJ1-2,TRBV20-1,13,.,TGCAGTGCCATAGGCGGGACAGGACATGGCTACACCTTC,CSAIGGTGHGYTF
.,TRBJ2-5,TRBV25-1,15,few,TGTGCCAGCAGTGGGTCGGGGAGACCCCAAGAGACCCAGTACTTC,CASSGSGRPQETQYF
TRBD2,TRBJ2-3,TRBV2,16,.,TGTGCCAGCACTCCCGGGGGGAGATGGAGTACAGATACGCAGTATTTT,CASTPGGRWSTDTQYF
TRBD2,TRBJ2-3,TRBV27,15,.,TGTGCCAGCAGTTTAAGTCTAGCGGGCACAGATACGCAGTATTTT,CASSLSLAGTDTQYF
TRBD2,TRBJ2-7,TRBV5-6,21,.,TGTGCCAGCAGCTCCGGGACTAGCGGGAGCCCCCTGAAGTTTCCCACCTACGAGCAGTACTTC,CASSSGTSGSPLKFPTYEQYF